The 7 T cell receptor beta chains below all came from one sample that was sequenced in a study of identical twins. TCRdb recomputed calls from the 5' RACE reads with MiXCR, one row per CDR3 protein. The sample has approximately 94,000 distinct CDR3 sequences; less than 6.5% are singletons. The sequencing sample was made of memory T cells sorted from blood. The receptors shown here come from a woman between 50 and 59 years old in good health.

The chain couples TRBV20-1 to TRBJ1-4; the D gene is possibly TRBD1 (5 bases). CDR3 size: 15 residues. From germline, CDR1 is DFQATT and CDR2 SNEGSKA (reference sequence). V was shortened by 6 bases and J by 6 bases, with 20 bases between the two germline ends. DNA of the CDR3: TGCAGTGCCAAACGGGGGGGTAGGGGCGATGAAAAACTGTTTTTT. Protein sequence: CSAKRGGRGDEKLFF.

Details on this clonotype: Likely a read error: the CDR3 ends without its conserved phenylalanine or tryptophan. This chain uses TRBV11-1 with TRBJ2-1; no clear D. This CDR3 has 15 amino acids. The germline V gene encodes CDR1 SGHAT and CDR2 FQDESV (reference sequence). Between the trimmed V and J ends, which lost 6 bases and 5 bases, there was a span of 17 bases. The CDR3 DNA sequence: TGTGCCAGCAGGTTGTGGAGCCAGAAGGACAATGAGCAGTTCTCC. Translating it yields CASRLWSQKDNEQFS.

This CDR3 is CASSSPGNLRSTEAFF. As DNA, the CDR3 is TGTGCCAGCAGTTCGCCGGGAAACCTAAGGAGCACTGAAGCTTTCTTT. This chain connects TRBV6-6 to TRBJ1-1; D is ambiguous. V lost 4 bases to trimming and J lost 4 bases, with 19 bases between them. This CDR3 spans 16 amino acids. The germline V gene encodes CDR1 MNHNY and CDR2 SVGAGI (reference sequence).

This clonotype has ten or more counts. The chain has TRBV4-1 and TRBJ2-5; D is unresolved. The germline V gene encodes CDR1 MGHRA and CDR2 YSYEKL. The V gene lost 2 bases and the J gene lost 5 bases, with 12 bases spanning the gap. The CDR3 contains 14 residues. CDR3 sequence reads: CASSQRDAGETQYF. The CDR3, as DNA: TGCGCCAGCAGCCAACGCGACGCCGGGGAGACCCAGTACTTC.

This clonotype has ten or more counts. CDR3 protein: CASSEDGAGYEQYF. As DNA, the CDR3 is TGTGCCAGCAGTGAAGATGGGGCAGGCTACGAGCAGTACTTC. The V gene is TRBV2, the J gene TRBJ2-7; weak D call: TRBD1 (5 bases). The V end lost 1 base, the J end lost 3 bases, and 10 bases lay between the germline ends. The CDR3 extends over 14 amino acids. Germline V gene lookup returns CDR1 SNHLY and CDR2 FYNNEI.

This clonotype was seen many times. CDR3 in DNA: TGCGCCAGCCCCGAGGGCCTGGGGGAGCAGTACGTC. Protein sequence: CASPEGLGEQYV. The rearrangement uses TRBV10-2 and TRBJ2-7; D is possibly TRBD2 (5 bases). Germline V gene data show CDR1 as WSHSY and CDR2 as SAAADI. The CDR3 length is 12 residues. V dropped 8 bases and J dropped 7 bases, with 15 bases sitting between them.

This clonotype was seen many times. This chain links TRBV30 with TRBJ2-3; D not resolved. The CDR3 consists of 12 residues. V shed 7 bases and J shed 2 bases, with 10 bases lying between them. Germline values: CDR1 GTSNPN, CDR2 SVGIG (reference sequence). In DNA, the CDR3 is TGTGCCTTCTGCCCGTACACAGATACGCAGTATTTT. This gives the protein CAFCPYTDTQYF.